The rows below give T cell receptor beta chains drawn from one sample of a study of Tregs in tolerant kidney transplant recipients. The assay was immunoSEQ multiplex PCR, and TCRdb's table has in-frame clones only and misses some. The sample shows around 98,000 clones, under 95% of them seen only once. The specimen was CD4+ T cells from blood, collected before the transplant. These receptors originate from a human donor who received a combined kidney and bone marrow transplant. CDR3s leave out the opening cysteine and the closing phenylalanine or tryptophan. D genes are given only for firm matches.

D: TRBD2; V: TRBV5-1; CDR3: ASTIAGGVYNEQF
D: TRBD1; V: TRBV19; CDR3: ASPTGAGNTIY
D: TRBD2; V: TRBV4-3; CDR3: ASSQVGGGGPTDTQY
D: TRBD1; V: TRBV10-3; CDR3: AIKGQGYEQY
D: .; V: TRBV15; CDR3: ATSSKQGRNSYNSPLH
D: TRBD2; V: TRBV10-3; CDR3: AISAYSPGLAGRNEQF
D: .; V: TRBV2; CDR3: ASSEWVELNTEAF
D: TRBD2; V: TRBV5-4; CDR3: ASSHPSGSRYEQY
D: TRBD1; V: TRBV6-5; CDR3: ASSSRGRTKNIQY
D: .; V: TRBV7-6; CDR3: ASSLGHMGTEAF
D: TRBD2; V: TRBV4-3; CDR3: ASSQVFSGVTYEQY
D: TRBD1; V: TRBV10-3; CDR3: AIKGSQGGQDPHEQY
D: TRBD2; V: TRBV6-4; CDR3: ASSSVAGEGLHNEQF
D: .; V: TRBV7-9; CDR3: ASSWTDYTEAF
D: .; V: TRBV7-2; CDR3: ASSSQLANYGYT
D: .; V: TRBV6-1; CDR3: ASIMGYEQY
D: .; V: TRBV2; CDR3: ASSVAGRGEQY
D: .; V: TRBV4-3; CDR3: ASSQDAGGTDTQY
D: .; V: TRBV15; CDR3: ATSREAGALSGNTIY
D: .; V: TRBV6-6; CDR3: ASSYSGDEQF
D: .; V: TRBV4-2; CDR3: ASSQEGRGSLGYT
D: TRBD2; V: TRBV19; CDR3: ASISSGGSGANVLT
D: TRBD1; V: TRBV19; CDR3: ASSTWTGTGELF
D: .; V: TRBV27; CDR3: ASSAQFGQPGNTIY
D: TRBD1; V: TRBV27; CDR3: ASSYAGGITGELF
D: .; V: TRBV30; CDR3: AWSRENTGELF
D: .; V: TRBV7-6; CDR3: ASSLESSYNSPLH
D: TRBD2; V: TRBV7-2; CDR3: ASSPTSVEDTQY
D: .; V: TRBV5-1; CDR3: ASSYHYEQY
D: TRBD1; V: TRBV5-6; CDR3: ASSPRGQGVYGYT
D: TRBD1; V: TRBV2; CDR3: AITTGGWYQETQY
D: TRBD1; V: TRBV6-1; CDR3: ASRNTGETEAF
D: .; V: TRBV4-3; CDR3: ASSLALASFFYEQY